The 24 T cell receptor beta chains below were found in one sample sequenced in a study of blood T cells in healthy people across ages. The second PCR ran roughly 6 to 12 cycles with a sample-barcoded 5' primer and J-beta primers. TCRdb called the 5' RACE reads again in MiXCR, with one record for every CDR3 protein. The sample contains 1.2 million to 1.5 million distinct CDR3 sequences, around 59% of which appear only once. Sequencing used blood. These receptor sequences come from a man aged 18-30 years in good health.

This clonotype was counted a few times. The chain combines TRBV4-1 with TRBJ2-4, with 9 bases identical to TRBD1. The J call may not be correct, given that the DNA end is closer to TRBJ2-7. The V gene's germline CDR1 is MGHRA and CDR2 YSYEKL. CDR3 size: 15 residues. The CDR3 loop is CASSQEDRGIYEQYF. Here the CDR3 DNA reads TGCGCCAGCAGCCAGGAAGACAGGGGGATCTACGAGCAGTACTTC.

The chain has TRBV6-2 or TRBV6-3 and TRBJ2-7; 8 nucleotides align to TRBD2. From germline, CDR1 is MNHEY and CDR2 SVGEGT. With V trimmed by 8 bases and J by 2 bases, 5 bases remained unmatched. CDR3 length equals 13 residues. CDR3 sequence: CASCGGSTYEQYF. The CDR3 nucleotides read TGTGCCAGCTGCGGGGGGAGCACCTACGAGCAGTACTTC.

The DNA for the CDR3 is TGCAGTGCTAGAGATAAGGCAGGAACCTACAATGAGCAGTTCTTC. This codes for CSARDKAGTYNEQFF. This chain uses TRBV20-1 with TRBJ2-1; D gene ambiguous. The CDR3 extends over 15 amino acids. V lost 0 bases and J lost 2, with 11 bases in between. The germline CDR1 and CDR2 sequences are DFQATT and SNEGSKA (reference sequence).

The chain employs TRBV29-1 and TRBJ2-2; no clear D. In germline, CDR1 is SQVTM, CDR2 ANQGSEA. Between the trimmed V and J ends, which lost 3 bases and 2 bases, there was a span of 4 bases. The CDR3 spans 12 residues. CDR3 bases: TGCAGCGTTGAGTCCAACACCGGGGAGCTGTTTTTT. Its protein is CSVESNTGELFF.

V gene TRBV27 combines with J gene TRBJ2-3, with D possibly TRBD2 on 6 matching bases. V lost 0 bases to trimming and J lost 6 bases, with 10 bases between them. The length of the CDR3 is 14 residues. The germline V gene has CDR1 MNHEY and CDR2 SMNVEV (reference sequence). The CDR3 spells CASSLSLAGDTQYF. The CDR3 coding sequence is TGTGCCAGCAGTTTATCTTTGGCGGGGGATACGCAGTATTTT.

This chain links TRBV7-2 with TRBJ2-7; 8 bases map to TRBD2. Trimming removed 6 bases from V and 6 bases from J; junction bases left unmatched: 7. The CDR3 has 13 residues. Germline values: CDR1 SGHTA, CDR2 FQGNSA. The DNA for the CDR3 is TGTGCCAGCAGGCCAGCGGGAGTGGTCGAGCAGTACTTC. Translation gives CASRPAGVVEQYF.

The rearrangement joins TRBV21-1 to TRBJ2-3; the table's D call, TRBD1, has no DNA check behind it. TRBV21-1 is marked as a pseudogene. There are 21 residues in the CDR3. CDR3 DNA sequence: TGTGCCAGCAGCAAAAGCGGGACAGGGATCAGCGAGGGGGGTAGCACAGATACGCAGTATTTT. Its protein product is CASSKSGTGISEGGSTDTQYF.

The chain has TRBV7-9 and TRBJ2-1, with 10 bases that match TRBD2. This CDR3 contains 14 residues. V was pared by 7 bases and J by 9 bases, with 9 bases of the junction left unmatched. Germline V lookup: CDR1 SEHNR, CDR2 FQNEAQ (reference sequence). Here the CDR3 reads CASIEREGPTEQFF. As DNA, the CDR3 is TGTGCCAGCATCGAGCGGGAGGGCCCCACTGAGCAGTTCTTC.

The V call is TRBV2, the J call TRBJ2-5; D not resolved. The CDR3 has 13 residues. Trimming shortened V by 3 bases and J by 0 bases, and 5 bases separated the two germline ends. Germline V gives CDR1 SNHLY, CDR2 FYNNEI. CDR3 region: CASSDPNQETQYF. In DNA, the CDR3 is TGTGCCAGCAGTGACCCCAACCAAGAGACCCAGTACTTC. Together with reference TRBV2 and TRBJ2-5, the CDR3 gives the full variable domain: EPEVTQTPSHQVTQMGQEVILRCVPISNHLYFYWYRQILGQKVEFLVSFYNNEISEKSEIFDDQFSVERPDGSNFTLKIRSTKLEDSAMYFCASSDPNQETQYFGPGTRLLVL.

Comment on this clonotype: Relative to the germline gene, one junction end is altered; a read error may explain this. The CDR3 reads CASNLDTLSYNEQFF. CDR3 in DNA: TGTGCCAGCAATTTAGACACTCTCTCCTACAATGAGCAGTTCTTC. The rearrangement uses TRBV27 and TRBJ2-1; D gene ambiguous. From germline, CDR1 is MNHEY and CDR2 SMNVEV (reference sequence). This CDR3 region has 15 residues.

The rearrangement uses TRBV6-5 and TRBJ1-5; D possibly corresponds to TRBD1 (5 bases). The CDR3 is 15 residues long. Germline CDR1 and CDR2: MNHEY and SVGAGI. Between the trimmed V and J ends, which lost 5 bases and 0 bases, there was a span of 11 bases. This CDR3 reads CASSPDIYSNQPQHF. CDR3 bases: TGTGCCAGCAGTCCGGACATTTATAGCAATCAGCCCCAGCATTTT.

The chain recombines TRBV7-9 with TRBJ1-5; perhaps TRBD1 as D (5 bases). Germline V lookup: CDR1 SEHNR, CDR2 FQNEAQ (reference sequence). V shed 1 base and J shed 9 bases, with 7 bases lying between them. This CDR3 contains 12 residues. CDR3 coding DNA: TGTGCCAGCAGCTTAGGAGGGGCGCCCCAGCATTTT. Translation gives CASSLGGAPQHF.

The chain couples TRBV5-1 to TRBJ2-3, with 8 nucleotides matching TRBD2. The CDR3 extends over 16 amino acids. With 1 base clipped from V and 6 bases from J, the junction kept 10 bases outside the gene matches. Germline values: CDR1 SGHRS, CDR2 YFSETQ. DNA for the CDR3: TGCGCCAGCAGCTTGAGAGCGGGGGTGTCGTCGGATACGCAGTATTTT. It translates to CASSLRAGVSSDTQYF.

This rearrangement joins TRBV29-1 to TRBJ2-1, with D uncertain. V was clipped by 2 bases and J by 9 bases, with 14 bases between them. The CDR3 length is 13 residues. CDR1 and CDR2 (germline): SQVTM, ANQGSEA. CDR3 coding DNA: TGCAGCGTTGAATTACGAGGAAGCGCTGAGCAGTTCTTC. Protein: CSVELRGSAEQFF.

The rearrangement joins TRBV7-9 to TRBJ2-5, with D perhaps being TRBD1 or TRBD2 (5 bases each). V was clipped by 6 bases and J by 2 bases, with 16 bases between them. This CDR3 contains 15 residues. CDR1 SEHNR and CDR2 FQNEAQ come from the germline V gene (reference sequence). CDR3 nucleotide sequence: TGTGCCAGCAGTCCCCCGGGACGGTTACAAGAGACCCAGTACTTC. It yields the protein CASSPPGRLQETQYF.

This clonotype was picked up one time. This chain joins TRBV12-3 or TRBV12-4 and TRBJ2-7; 8 nucleotides line up with TRBD2. CDR3 length: 14 residues. With V trimmed by 6 bases and J by 3 bases, 7 bases remained unmatched. The CDR3 bases are TGTGCCAGCAGGTCGGGACTAGAGCTCTACGAGCAGTACTTC. Translated, it gives CASRSGLELYEQYF.

J is TRBJ1-2 and V is TRBV20-1; D is unresolved. In germline, CDR1 is DFQATT, CDR2 SNEGSKA (reference sequence). This CDR3 spans 10 amino acids. CDR3 protein: CSSSNYGYTF. CDR3 nucleotide sequence: TGCAGCTCCAGCAACTATGGCTACACCTTC.

The chain joins TRBV20-1 to TRBJ2-1; D possibly corresponds to TRBD2 (6 bases). The better agreement between TRBJ2-7 and the DNA end casts doubt on the J call. The CDR3 spans 14 residues. From germline, CDR1 is DFQATT and CDR2 SNEGSKA (reference sequence). The CDR3 DNA is TGCAGTGCGCGGACTAACAGCTCCTACAATGAGCAGTACTTC. This encodes CSARTNSSYNEQYF.

The chain is built from TRBV4-3 and TRBJ2-1; D is tentatively TRBD1 or TRBD2 (6 bases each). CDR3 size: 16 residues. V lost 1 base to trimming and J lost 2 bases, with 12 bases between them. Germline CDR1 LGHNA, CDR2 YSLEER. The CDR3 protein is CASSQAEGGAYNEQFF. CDR3 nucleotides: TGCGCCAGCAGCCAAGCTGAGGGGGGCGCCTACAATGAGCAGTTCTTC.

The chain is built from TRBV14 and TRBJ1-1; the D is unclear. V lost 1 base and J lost 1, with 16 bases in between. Germline V gene data show CDR1 as SGHDN and CDR2 as FVKESK. The CDR3 covers 17 residues. The CDR3 here is CASSQGRRTIWNTEAFF. CDR3 nucleotides: TGTGCCAGCAGCCAAGGCAGGAGGACTATTTGGAACACTGAAGCTTTCTTT.

This clonotype has a handful of counts. The chain joins TRBV7-9 to TRBJ2-5, with D perhaps TRBD2 (6 bases). V lost 0 bases and J 4 bases, leaving 15 bases between the germline ends. This CDR3 region has 16 residues. Germline CDR1 SEHNR, CDR2 FQNEAQ (reference sequence). The CDR3 is CASSLAAGLIGETQYF. The CDR3 nucleotides read TGTGCCAGCAGCTTAGCGGCCGGACTAATCGGAGAGACCCAGTACTTC.

V and J are TRBV27 and TRBJ2-2; D remains unclear. This CDR3 contains 15 residues. Trimming took off 3 bases at V and 3 bases at J, with 11 bases between the two ends. Germline V gene data show CDR1 as MNHEY and CDR2 as SMNVEV (reference sequence). The CDR3 DNA sequence: TGTGCCAGCAGTTTGGGTACACCCTACACCGGGGAGCTGTTTTTT. Encoded protein: CASSLGTPYTGELFF.

This clonotype was counted once. This rearrangement joins TRBV12-3 or TRBV12-4 to TRBJ1-5, with TRBD1 as a possible D gene (6 bases). This CDR3 is built from 18 residues. The V end was cut by 7 bases, the J end by 4 bases, with 26 bases between. DNA for the CDR3: TGTGCCAGCACCAATCGGGGGGGACACACAGCTACAAATCAGCCCCAGCATTTT. Its protein is CASTNRGGHTATNQPQHF.

Only one count was recorded for this clonotype. The J gene is TRBJ2-7, the V gene TRBV29-1, with 8 nucleotides matching TRBD1. The CDR3 is made up of 13 amino acids. V shed 2 bases and J 2 bases; nucleotides not matched to a gene: 2. Germline CDR1 SQVTM, CDR2 ANQGSEA. CDR3 nucleotides: TGCAGCGTTGAACCGACAGGGGCCTACGAGCAGTACTTC. Translating gives CSVEPTGAYEQYF.